A selection of T cell receptor beta chains follows, all from one sample in a study of CD8+CD57+ T cells in acquired aplastic anemia. Each CDR3 protein gets one entry after TCRdb re-called the reads with MiXCR. Found here are about 190,000 distinct CDR3 sequences, around 59% of them singletons; the top ten hold roughly 15%. The sequenced sample consisted of sorted CD4+, CD8+, or CD8+CD57+ T cells (not recorded which) from PBMCs. These receptors came from a human donor in good health, serving as a control. Both conserved end residues are part of each CDR3. A D gene is named only where the DNA matches it firmly. The size field is filled for only some rows; it gives once, few, many or a size class.

V gene	J gene	clone size	D gene	CDR3 protein	CDR3 DNA
TRBV9	TRBJ1-6	-	-	CASSVGSRGSYSPLHF	TGTGCCAGCAGCGTAGGATCGAGGGGATCTTATTCACCCCTCCACTTT
TRBV6-5	TRBJ1-6	many	-	CASSSPEGHRVSPLHF	TGTGCCAGCAGTTCCCCCGAGGGTCACCGCGTTTCACCCCTCCACTTT
TRBV7-9	TRBJ2-3	-	TRBD1	CASSITGVTDTQYF	TGTGCCAGCAGCATAACAGGGGTCACAGATACGCAGTATTTT
TRBV7-2	TRBJ1-2	few	-	CASSLSRESDYGYTF	TGTGCCAGCAGTCTGTCCCGGGAGTCGGACTATGGCTACACCTTC
TRBV7-2	TRBJ1-2	-	-	CASSLGPDGYTF	TGTGCCAGCAGCTTAGGGCCGGATGGCTACACCTTC
TRBV5-1	TRBJ1-1	many	-	CASRRVTNTEAFF	TGCGCCAGCAGGAGGGTCACGAACACTGAAGCTTTCTTT
TRBV20-1	TRBJ2-3	many	TRBD2	CSAIGTSGGPSTDTQYF	TGCAGTGCCATCGGGACTAGCGGGGGGCCAAGCACAGATACGCAGTATTTT
TRBV10-3	TRBJ1-6	once	-	CAISEGVSYNSPLHF	TGTGCCATCAGTGAGGGGGTCTCCTATAATTCACCCCTCCACTTT
TRBV6-1	TRBJ1-4	many	-	CASGERQSTNEKLFF	TGTGCCAGCGGAGAACGGCAGTCAACTAATGAAAAACTGTTTTTT
TRBV29-1	TRBJ2-7	-	-	CSVPMRTYEQYF	TGCAGCGTTCCTATGAGGACCTACGAGCAGTACTTC
TRBV29-1	TRBJ2-3	-	TRBD1	CSVGTAGNTDTQYF	TGCAGCGTCGGGACAGCTGGAAACACAGATACGCAGTATTTT
TRBV19	TRBJ1-5	many	-	CASNDPGENQPQHF	TGTGCCAGTAATGACCCCGGGGAAAATCAGCCCCAGCATTTT
TRBV10-3	TRBJ1-5	-	TRBD1	CATRQGGQPQHF	TGTGCCACCCGACAGGGGGGACAGCCCCAGCATTTT
TRBV5-8	TRBJ1-6	many	-	CASSLEENSPLHF	TGTGCCAGCAGCTTGGAGGAGAATTCACCCCTCCACTTT
TRBV29-1	TRBJ1-1	-	-	CSVSSVEVATEAFF	TGCAGCGTCAGCAGCGTTGAGGTCGCCACCGAAGCTTTCTTT
TRBV7-3	TRBJ2-1	-	TRBD2	CANSYLAGAHNEQFF	TGTGCCAACAGCTATCTAGCGGGGGCTCACAATGAGCAGTTCTTC
TRBV10-2	TRBJ2-3	many	-	CASRGTVTDTQYF	TGCGCCAGCAGGGGGACTGTCACAGATACGCAGTATTTT
TRBV25-1	TRBJ1-6	-	TRBD1	CASSLSGTGFSPLHF	TGTGCCAGCAGCTTATCGGGGACAGGGTTCTCACCCCTCCACTTT
TRBV10-3	TRBJ1-5	-	-	CAISQGGGNQPQHF	TGTGCCATCAGTCAAGGGGGTGGCAATCAGCCCCAGCATTTT
TRBV20-1	TRBJ2-1	many	TRBD1	CSARVGTGSYNEQFF	TGCAGTGCTAGAGTGGGGACAGGGTCCTACAATGAGCAGTTCTTC
TRBV5-5	TRBJ1-5	-	-	CASSLRGKDQPQHF	TGTGCCAGCAGCTTGCGGGGAAAGGATCAGCCCCAGCATTTT
TRBV11-2	TRBJ2-7	-	TRBD1	CARQGARGDGQYF	TGTGCCAGACAGGGGGCCCGAGGGGACGGGCAGTACTTC
TRBV5-6	TRBJ2-2	-	TRBD1	CASSLDLTGSGELFF	TGTGCCAGCAGCTTGGATTTGACAGGGTCCGGGGAGCTGTTTTTT
TRBV7-6	TRBJ2-7	few	TRBD1	CASSFSLPGQGYEQYF	TGTGCCAGCAGCTTTAGCTTACCGGGACAGGGCTACGAGCAGTACTTC
TRBV7-2	TRBJ2-3	-	TRBD2	CASSPIAGGLADTQYF	TGTGCCAGCAGCCCGATAGCGGGGGGCCTAGCAGATACGCAGTATTTT
TRBV7-9	TRBJ1-1	many	-	CASSPVGITEAFF	TGTGCCAGCAGCCCGGTGGGCATCACTGAAGCTTTCTTT
TRBV7-6	TRBJ2-7	-	-	CALLQGYEQYF	TGTGCCCTACTACAGGGTTACGAGCAGTACTTC
TRBV9	TRBJ1-4	many	-	CASSVGPYGGATNEKLFF	TGTGCCAGCAGCGTAGGGCCGTATGGAGGAGCAACTAATGAAAAACTGTTTTTT
TRBV10-3	TRBJ1-5	many	TRBD1	CAISDRTGNQPQHF	TGTGCCATCAGTGACCGGACAGGGAATCAGCCCCAGCATTTT
TRBV7-3	TRBJ2-2	many	TRBD1	CASSRTGSLTGELFF	TGTGCCAGCAGCCGGACAGGGTCGCTCACCGGGGAGCTGTTTTTT
TRBV12-5	TRBJ2-7	-	-	CASSFGGANEQYF	TGTGCTAGCAGTTTCGGTGGGGCCAACGAGCAGTACTTC
TRBV12-3/TRBV12-4	TRBJ1-6	many	TRBD1	CASSPTGSPLHF	TGTGCCAGCAGCCCGACAGGGTCACCCCTCCACTTT
TRBV7-9	TRBJ2-7	-	TRBD2	CASKLGGAPYEQYF	TGTGCCAGCAAACTCGGGGGGGCCCCCTACGAGCAGTACTTC
TRBV10-2	TRBJ2-7	-	TRBD1	CASNAGTGGVTKRF	TGCGCCAGCAACGCCGGGACAGGGGGCGTCACTAAAAGATTC
TRBV18	TRBJ1-2	few	-	CASSPPPVGYGYTF	TGTGCCAGCTCACCACCTCCAGTCGGCTATGGCTACACCTTC
TRBV10-2	TRBJ2-7	-	TRBD2	CASSEPGLAGLDEQYF	TGCGCCAGCAGTGAGCCGGGACTAGCGGGGCTCGATGAGCAGTACTTC
TRBV19	TRBJ1-6	many	-	CASRGSFNSPLHF	TGTGCCAGTAGGGGAAGCTTTAATTCACCCCTCCACTTT
TRBV9	TRBJ2-5	once	TRBD2	CASSVAGGRGETQYF	TGTGCCAGCAGCGTAGCTGGCGGGAGAGGAGAGACCCAGTACTTC
TRBV7-2	TRBJ2-3	-	TRBD2	CASSPQTSGASDTQYF	TGTGCCAGCAGCCCACAGACTAGCGGGGCATCAGATACGCAGTATTTT
TRBV28	TRBJ1-3	-	TRBD1	CASSLRDRAGNTIYF	TGTGCCAGCAGTTTACGTGACAGGGCTGGAAACACCATATATTTT
TRBV7-2	TRBJ2-1	many	-	CASSPGQNPFGDNEQFF	TGTGCCAGCAGCCCAGGACAGAACCCGTTCGGAGACAATGAGCAGTTCTTC